Below, 21 T cell receptor beta chains from the same sample are listed, as sequenced in a study of T cells after posttransplantation cyclophosphamide. This table comes from immunoSEQ multiplex PCR, and its TCRdb copy is limited to in-frame clones, with some not included. The record shows around 28,000 clones for this sample, with no singletons present. What was sequenced was PBMCs. The origin of the receptors is a woman between 55 and 75 years old in good health, CMV-negative, and a related stem cell transplant donor.

This clone was detected many times. This chain joins TRBV18 and TRBJ1-3, with TRBD1 matching over 7 bases. The CDR3 length is 13 residues. Germline assignment: CDR1 KGHSH and CDR2 LQKENI. Germline trimming cut 8 bases from V and 4 bases from J; bases unmatched to any gene: 5. The CDR3 coding sequence is TGTGCCAGCACTAGACAGGGCGGAAACACCATATATTTT. Translating gives CASTRQGGNTIYF.

This clone appeared many times. This chain uses TRBV10-1 with TRBJ1-5; the D gene is possibly TRBD1 (5 bases). Germline V gene data show CDR1 as WNHNN and CDR2 as SYGVQD (reference sequence). CDR3 length equals 20 residues. The V and J ends lost 6 bases and 6 bases respectively, with 33 bases between them. The CDR3 DNA follows: TGCGCCAGCAGACGCCTTACCCGGCGGAGGTGGGGAGGGGTAAGTCAGCCCCAGCATTTT. It encodes CASRRLTRRRWGGVSQPQHF.

This clone has ten or more counts. The chain employs TRBV5-1 and TRBJ2-5; 9 bases map to TRBD2. V trimming: 6 bases; J trimming: 4 bases; junction bases outside the gene matches: 10. This CDR3 is built from 15 residues. Germline CDR1 SGHRS, CDR2 YFSETQ. The CDR3 bases are TGCGCCAGCAAAATTAGCGGGAGTCTGGGAGAGACCCAGTACTTC. Translation gives CASKISGSLGETQYF.

The chain recombines TRBV5-1 with TRBJ2-5; 8 nucleotides match TRBD1. The V gene's germline CDR1 is SGHRS and CDR2 YFSETQ. V lost 4 bases to trimming and J lost 4 bases; unmatched junction nucleotides: 15. The CDR3 spans 17 residues. CDR3 loop: CASSIPTGAARIETQYF. Here the CDR3 DNA reads TGCGCCAGCAGCATACCGACAGGGGCGGCCCGGATAGAGACCCAGTACTTC.

This clone came up many times. The V call is TRBV27, the J call TRBJ1-1, with 8 bases lining up with TRBD1. The J segment lost 4 bases and the V segment lost 3 bases, leaving 7 bases of the junction unmatched. The germline CDR1 and CDR2 sequences are MNHEY and SMNVEV (reference sequence). The CDR3 length is 15 residues. CDR3 DNA: TGTGCCAGCAGTTTCACAGGGGGGGACGTCACTGAAGCTTTCTTT. Protein sequence: CASSFTGGDVTEAFF.

This rearrangement joins TRBV5-6 to TRBJ2-7; 8 bases fit TRBD1. The germline CDR1 and CDR2 sequences are SGHDT and YYEEEE. The CDR3 is 17 amino acids. V dropped 3 bases and J dropped 0; count of bases not matched to a gene: 11. The CDR3, as DNA: TGTGCCAGCAGCTCTCTTTTGGGGACAGGTTCCTCCTACGAGCAGTACTTC. Amino acid sequence: CASSSLLGTGSSYEQYF.

This clone was detected many times. This chain uses TRBV5-4 with TRBJ2-6, with D perhaps TRBD2 (7 bases). The CDR3 spans 16 residues. Trimming took off 4 bases at V and 3 bases at J, with 14 bases between the two ends. Germline V gene sequence: CDR1 SGHNT, CDR2 YYREEE (reference sequence). For the CDR3, the DNA is TGTGCCAGCAGCCCTGTTAGGGGGGGTGGGGCCAACGTCCTGACTTTC. This codes for CASSPVRGGGANVLTF.

This clone has at least ten counts. The CDR3 region has the DNA TGTGCCAGCAGCTTAAGATCGGCGGGGGACAATGAGCAGTTCTTC. Translating gives CASSLRSAGDNEQFF. The chain is built from TRBV11-1 and TRBJ2-1; 7 bases match TRBD2. With V trimmed by 2 bases and J by 5 bases, 6 bases remained unmatched. The CDR3 spans 15 residues. The germline V gene has CDR1 SGHAT and CDR2 FQDESV (reference sequence). The whole variable domain, remainder taken from reference TRBV11-1 and TRBJ2-1, is EAEVAQSPRYKITEKSQAVAFWCDPISGHATLYWYRQILGQGPELLVQFQDESVVDDSQLPKDRFSAERLKGVDSTLKIQPAELGDSAMYLCASSLRSAGDNEQFFGPGTRLTVL.

This clone is medium-sized within its sample. CDR3 nucleotides: TGTGCCAACCTGCGACCCGGAGAGGGGAATGAGCAGTTCTTC. Amino acid sequence: CANLRPGEGNEQFF. V gene TRBV7-9 combines with J gene TRBJ2-1; either TRBD1 or TRBD2 may supply D (5 bases each). The V and J ends lost 10 bases and 7 bases respectively, with 20 bases between them. This CDR3 is built from 14 residues. From germline, CDR1 is SEHNR and CDR2 FQNEAQ (reference sequence).

Ten or more counts support this clone. The chain links TRBV2 to TRBJ1-1, with 7 nucleotides matching TRBD1. The CDR3 is 14 amino acids. With V trimmed by 5 bases and J by 3 bases, 6 bases remained unmatched. The germline CDR1 and CDR2 sequences are SNHLY and FYNNEI. The CDR3 is CASSLQGRDTEAFF. Here the CDR3 DNA reads TGTGCCAGCAGTCTACAGGGGAGGGACACTGAAGCTTTCTTT.

This clone came up many times. The J gene is TRBJ2-1, the V gene TRBV7-2; possible D gene TRBD2, 6 bases. The V end was cut by 5 bases, the J end by 2 bases, with 13 bases between. The germline CDR1 and CDR2 sequences are SGHTA and FQGNSA. The CDR3 runs to 15 residues. Written as DNA, the CDR3 is TGTGCCAGCAGCCGGGGAGGCGGAGCCTACAATGAGCAGTTCTTC. It specifies CASSRGGGAYNEQFF.

This clone has a handful of counts. This chain links TRBV7-6 with TRBJ1-5; 7 nucleotides align to TRBD1. CDR3 length: 14 amino acids. The trim removed 2 bases at V and 5 bases at J, leaving 3 bases unmatched. Per germline, CDR1 SGHVS and CDR2 FNYEAQ. The DNA for the CDR3 is TGTGCCAGCAGCTTATGGGGGACAGATCAGCCCCAGCATTTT. Its protein product is CASSLWGTDQPQHF.

The chain couples TRBV30 to TRBJ2-7; TRBD1 matches 9 bases. In germline, CDR1 is GTSNPN, CDR2 SVGIG (reference sequence). J was trimmed by 9 bases and V by 0 bases; bases with no gene match: 9. The CDR3 totals 14 residues. CDR3 sequence: CAWSVDRGDTGQYF. The CDR3, as DNA: TGTGCCTGGAGTGTAGACAGGGGGGATACGGGGCAGTACTTC.

This clone was observed many times. This chain joins TRBV4-1 and TRBJ2-5; D not certain. This CDR3 region has 13 residues. The germline V gene encodes CDR1 MGHRA and CDR2 YSYEKL. Deletions cut 4 bases from V and 1 base from J, with 7 bases between. The CDR3, as DNA: TGCGCCAGCAGCCTGGCTAGCCAAGAGACCCAGTACTTC. Amino acids: CASSLASQETQYF.

In this sample, this clone turned up many times. V gene TRBV12-3 or TRBV12-4 combines with J gene TRBJ2-7; 9 bases fit TRBD1. Trimming removed 5 bases from V and 1 base from J; junction bases left unmatched: 9. The CDR3 is 16 residues long. CDR3 DNA sequence: TGTGCCAGCAGTGGAGTAACGGGACAGGGTTCCTACGAGCAGTACTTC. Protein product: CASSGVTGQGSYEQYF.

This clone is labeled medium-sized. One end of the junction varies from germline; a read error may be responsible. The chain combines TRBV7-2 with TRBJ2-1; 7 bases are shared with TRBD2. CDR3 length equals 14 residues. The germline V gene encodes CDR1 SGHTA and CDR2 FQGNSA. The CDR3: CASSLAARYNEQFF. The CDR3 bases are TGTGCCAGCAGCCTAGCGGCCCGCTACAATGAGCAGTTCTTC.

Many counts were recorded for this clone. CDR3: CASRWGTVNTGELFF. CDR3 in DNA: TGTGCCAGCAGGTGGGGGACAGTGAACACCGGGGAGCTGTTTTTT. The V gene is TRBV12-3 or TRBV12-4, the J gene TRBJ2-2; TRBD1 agrees at 7 bases. This CDR3 has 15 residues. J lost 1 base, V lost 6 bases, and 5 bases had no gene match.

This clone was found a few times. V usage is TRBV7-8 and J usage is TRBJ1-2, with D tentatively TRBD1 (6 bases). V was clipped by 0 bases and J by 3 bases, with 20 bases between them. The V gene's germline CDR1 is SGHVS and CDR2 FQNEAQ. The CDR3 runs to 18 residues. The CDR3: CASSLALRGTRGDYGYTF. CDR3 sequence (DNA): TGTGCCAGCAGCTTAGCGCTTCGAGGGACAAGGGGTGACTATGGCTACACCTTC.

This clone has only a few counts. The chain has TRBV7-2 and TRBJ2-1; D might be TRBD2 (6 bases). Trimming stripped 8 bases from V and 3 bases from J, with 20 bases between. CDR3 length: 16 residues. Germline lookup yields CDR1 SGHTA and CDR2 FQGNSA. The CDR3 is CASGGAGRGNYNEQFF. DNA of the CDR3: TGTGCCAGCGGCGGGGCGGGACGGGGGAACTACAATGAGCAGTTCTTC.

CDR3 nucleotide sequence: TGTGCCAGCAGCCCCGTAGAGCTAGAGACCCAGTACTTC. This translates into CASSPVELETQYF. V and J are TRBV7-7 and TRBJ2-5, with D unclear. Trimming pared 5 bases from V and 4 bases from J, leaving 11 bases between. The CDR3 contains 13 residues. CDR1 SSHAT and CDR2 FNYEAQ come from the germline V gene (reference sequence).

This clone has a count of ten or more. The chain links TRBV5-1 to TRBJ1-2, with 8 bases that match TRBD1. The CDR3 is 15 residues long. Germline lookup yields CDR1 SGHRS and CDR2 YFSETQ. V lost 0 bases to trimming and J lost 2 bases; unmatched junction nucleotides: 3. CDR3 loop: CASSLGRQGNYGYTF. DNA for the CDR3: TGCGCCAGCAGCTTGGGGCGACAGGGGAACTATGGCTACACCTTC.